Listed here are 29 T cell receptor beta chains from one sample, sequenced in a study of blood T cell repertoires in COVID-19. Using immunoSEQ multiplex PCR, the repertoire was profiled, and TCRdb retains in-frame clones only, with some absent. The sample lists under 350,000 clones; around 89% were seen once. The sequenced sample was peripheral blood. The receptors come from a man aged 35-49 years with acute or convalescent COVID-19.

The CDR3 here is CASAGQGYEQYF. The CDR3 coding sequence is TGTGCCAGCGCCGGACAGGGGTACGAGCAGTACTTC. The chain links TRBV2 to TRBJ2-7, with 9 bases lining up with TRBD1. CDR3 length equals 12 residues. CDR1 is SNHLY, CDR2 FYNNEI, per germline. V was clipped by 8 bases and J by 4 bases; unmatched bases: 3.

V is TRBV6-5 and J is TRBJ1-2, with D possibly matching TRBD1 (5 bases). The ends were cut back, 2 bases at V and 7 bases at J, with 5 bases in the middle. Germline CDR1 and CDR2: MNHEY and SVGAGI. This CDR3 spans 11 amino acids. This CDR3 is CASSYRGGYTF. The CDR3 DNA is TGTGCCAGCAGTTACAGGGGTGGCTACACCTTC.

The rearrangement joins TRBV19 to TRBJ1-1; D is uncertain. Trimming removed 1 base at V and 4 bases at J, with 7 bases between. CDR1 LNHDA and CDR2 SQIVND come from the germline V gene (reference sequence). The CDR3 loop spans 13 amino acids. Here the CDR3 DNA reads TGTGCCAGTAGTATAGGCGGGAGCACTGAAGCTTTCTTT. Its translation is CASSIGGSTEAFF.

The chain joins TRBV7-9 to TRBJ2-7; a weak D match, TRBD1 (5 bases). Trimming removed 5 bases at V and 6 bases at J, with 11 bases between. The CDR3 sequence is 12 residues long. The germline V gene encodes CDR1 SEHNR and CDR2 FQNEAQ (reference sequence). The CDR3 DNA is TGTGCCAGCAGCATCGACAGACTCGAGCAGTACTTC. Its protein is CASSIDRLEQYF.

The rearrangement uses TRBV2 and TRBJ2-7, with 7 bases matching TRBD2. The CDR3 covers 15 residues. Trimming cost V 6 bases and J 3 bases; bases outside gene matches: 11. The germline gives CDR1 SNHLY, CDR2 FYNNEI. CDR3 sequence reads: CASRGPSGYNYEQYF. CDR3 coding DNA: TGTGCCAGCAGAGGTCCTAGCGGATATAACTACGAGCAGTACTTC.

The chain joins TRBV5-6 to TRBJ1-2, with D unclear. The CDR3 is 12 amino acids. Germline V CDR1 and CDR2: SGHDT, YYEEEE. The V end lost 2 bases, the J end lost 5 bases, and 7 bases lay between the germline ends. The CDR3 loop reads CASSFNGYGYTF. CDR3 nucleotides: TGTGCCAGCAGCTTTAACGGTTATGGCTACACCTTC. The full variable domain, in which reference TRBV5-6 and TRBJ1-2 provide the parts outside the CDR3, is DAGVTQSPTHLIKTRGQQVTLRCSPKSGHDTVSWYQQALGQGPQFIFQYYEEEERQRGNFPDRFSGHQFPNYSSELNVNALLLGDSALYLCASSFNGYGYTFGSGTRLTVV.

The CDR3 coding sequence is TGTGCCAGCAGTGAAGCCACAGGGTGGAATCAGCCCCAGCATTTT. As protein: CASSEATGWNQPQHF. V usage is TRBV6-1 and J usage is TRBJ1-5; a weak D match, TRBD1 (6 bases). The germline gives CDR1 MNHNS, CDR2 SASEGT. This CDR3 contains 15 residues. V dropped 0 bases and J dropped 4 bases, with 10 bases sitting between them.

V and J are TRBV18 and TRBJ1-1; D remains unclear. Germline V CDR1 and CDR2: KGHSH, LQKENI. Between the trimmed V and J ends, which lost 0 bases and 3 bases, there was a span of 8 bases. The CDR3 loop spans 14 amino acids. This CDR3 reads CASSPPTRDTEAFF. For the CDR3, the DNA is TGTGCCAGCTCACCACCTACGAGGGACACTGAAGCTTTCTTT. Looking up the rest from reference TRBV18 and TRBJ1-1 gives the full variable domain: NAGVMQNPRHLVRRRGQEARLRCSPMKGHSHVYWYRQLPEEGLKFMVYLQKENIIDESGMPKERFSAEFPKEGPSILRIQQVVRGDSAAYFCASSPPTRDTEAFFGQGTRLTVV.

The chain links TRBV19 to TRBJ1-1, with TRBD1 matching over 9 bases. The V segment lost 7 bases and the J segment 4 bases; nucleotides outside the gene matches: 7. From germline, CDR1 is LNHDA and CDR2 SQIVND (reference sequence). The CDR3 is 14 residues long. This CDR3 reads CASNPGQGFTEAFF. The DNA for the CDR3 is TGTGCCAGTAATCCGGGACAGGGTTTCACTGAAGCTTTCTTT.

The chain uses TRBV7-6 and TRBJ2-2, with 10 bases matching TRBD1. This CDR3 has 16 residues. V gave up 1 base and J gave up 6 bases; unmatched junction bases: 5. CDR1 and CDR2 from the germline V gene are SGHVS and FNYEAQ. The CDR3 bases are TGTGCCAGCAGCTTAGTCGGGACAGGGGTTCCCGGGGAGCTGTTTTTT. It is translated as CASSLVGTGVPGELFF. The full variable domain, rest sourced from reference TRBV7-6 and TRBJ2-2, is GAGVSQSPRYKVTKRGQDVALRCDPISGHVSLYWYRQALGQGPEFLTYFNYEAQQDKSGLPNDRFSAERPEGSISTLTIQRTEQRDSAMYRCASSLVGTGVPGELFFGEGSRLTVL.

In its sample, this clone was seen once. The chain combines TRBV2 with TRBJ2-7, with D possibly matching TRBD1 (5 bases). Germline CDR1 reads SNHLY; CDR2 reads FYNNEI. CDR3 size: 13 residues. Trimming cost V 4 bases and J 9 bases, with 16 bases left between them. The CDR3 DNA follows: TGTGCCAGCAGTGCCTCCGACGGCACAGGGCAGTACTTC. Residues: CASSASDGTGQYF.

This chain links TRBV6-7 with TRBJ1-1; D gene unclear. TRBV6-7 is recorded as an ORF, its role being uncertain. The CDR3 covers 15 residues. V was clipped by 5 bases and J by 1 base, with 14 bases between them. The DNA of the CDR3 is TGTGCCAGCAGTCCGCCGAGGGCGTGGAACACTGAAGCTTTCTTT. This codes for CASSPPRAWNTEAFF.

The chain joins TRBV7-2 to TRBJ2-4; 8 nucleotides agree with TRBD1. The V gene's germline CDR1 is SGHTA and CDR2 FQGNSA. Unmatched junction bases numbered 8, after V lost 5 bases and J lost 8 bases. This CDR3 has 14 amino acids. The CDR3 here is CASSHGQGRDIQYF. The CDR3 DNA reads TGTGCCAGCAGCCATGGACAGGGAAGGGACATTCAGTACTTC.

The rearrangement joins TRBV19 to TRBJ2-3, with D perhaps matching TRBD2 (5 bases). V gave up 7 bases and J gave up 8 bases, with 16 bases separating them. The CDR3 is 13 residues long. Germline assignment: CDR1 LNHDA and CDR2 SQIVND (reference sequence). CDR3 protein: CASMARGEGTQYF. In DNA, the CDR3 is TGTGCCAGTATGGCAAGAGGAGAGGGTACGCAGTATTTT.

CDR3 residues: CASSETATNEKLFF. The CDR3 nucleotides read TGCGCCAGCAGTGAGACAGCAACTAATGAAAAACTGTTTTTT. This rearrangement joins TRBV10-1 to TRBJ1-4; D gene unclear. The CDR3 has 14 amino acids. Trimming shortened V by 2 bases and J by 0 bases, and 4 bases separated the two germline ends. The V gene's germline CDR1 is WNHNN and CDR2 SYGVQD (reference sequence).

The chain combines TRBV27 with TRBJ1-1, with D possibly being TRBD1 (6 bases). The V and J ends lost 5 bases and 7 bases respectively, with 11 bases between them. Germline V gives CDR1 MNHEY, CDR2 SMNVEV (reference sequence). The CDR3 runs to 12 residues. The CDR3 reads CASSPPDSEAFF. The CDR3 DNA reads TGTGCCAGCAGTCCCCCGGACAGTGAAGCTTTCTTT.

This chain uses TRBV20-1 with TRBJ2-3; D perhaps matches TRBD2 (6 bases). Germline CDR1 reads DFQATT; CDR2 reads SNEGSKA (reference sequence). There are 14 residues in the CDR3. The V gene lost 3 bases and the J gene lost 5 bases, with 15 bases spanning the gap. CDR3 sequence: CSASAPTGGDTQYF. The CDR3 coding sequence is TGCAGTGCTAGTGCGCCTACCGGGGGAGATACGCAGTATTTT.

The rearrangement joins TRBV10-2 to TRBJ2-7; 7 nucleotides agree with TRBD1. CDR1 WSHSY and CDR2 SAAADI come from the germline V gene. J was trimmed by 2 bases and V by 2 bases; bases with no gene match: 9. The CDR3 totals 16 residues. The CDR3 region has the DNA TGCGCCAGCAGTGAGGGTAGGGGGCCCAGGGCCTACGAGCAGTACTTC. It yields the protein CASSEGRGPRAYEQYF.

The chain joins TRBV4-1 to TRBJ1-1; D may be TRBD1 (6 bases). CDR1 is MGHRA and CDR2 is YSYEKL in the germline V gene. The V end was cut by 3 bases, the J end by 6 bases, with 23 bases between. This CDR3 is 17 amino acids long. CDR3 nucleotides: TGCGCCAGCAGCCACCGAACGGACAGTAATTATCTAGCTGAAGCTTTCTTT. Translating gives CASSHRTDSNYLAEAFF.

This chain uses TRBV19 with TRBJ2-1; 7 bases are shared with TRBD2. J lost 7 bases, V lost 2 bases, and 17 bases had no gene match. Germline V gene sequence: CDR1 LNHDA, CDR2 SQIVND (reference sequence). The CDR3 runs to 18 residues. CDR3 DNA: TGTGCCAGTAGTATACAGGCTAGCGGCGTTCCCCCCCGGAATGAGCAGTTCTTC. It encodes CASSIQASGVPPRNEQFF.

The chain carries TRBV4-1 and TRBJ2-1; D might be TRBD2 (5 bases). V was pared by 0 bases and J by 4 bases, with 31 bases between. CDR1 MGHRA and CDR2 YSYEKL come from the germline V gene. This CDR3 has 22 residues. The CDR3 spells CASSQDSSFRVRRLGPYNEQFF. CDR3 coding DNA: TGCGCCAGCAGCCAAGATTCCTCATTCCGGGTCAGGAGGCTGGGCCCTTACAATGAGCAGTTCTTC.

V usage is TRBV11-2 and J usage is TRBJ2-7, with D hard to call. The CDR3 is 15 amino acids. V was trimmed by 2 bases and J by 0 bases, leaving 11 bases between them. Germline loops: CDR1 SGHAT, CDR2 FQNNGV. The CDR3 nucleotides are TGTGCCAGCAGCTTATCCCAGGTTAGCTCCTACGAGCAGTACTTC. It translates to CASSLSQVSSYEQYF.

This rearrangement joins TRBV10-3 to TRBJ1-5; possibly TRBD1 for D (5 bases). Germline V gene data show CDR1 as ENHRY and CDR2 as SYGVKD. The V and J ends lost 3 bases and 4 bases respectively, with 10 bases between them. The CDR3 runs to 14 residues. The CDR3 loop reads CAISDGAANQPQHF. The CDR3 DNA reads as TGTGCCATCAGTGATGGGGCGGCAAATCAGCCCCAGCATTTT.

This chain connects TRBV30 to TRBJ1-1; D is unclear. Trimming left V 4 bases short and J 7 bases short, with 10 bases between. The germline V gene has CDR1 GTSNPN and CDR2 SVGIG (reference sequence). The length of the CDR3 is 11 residues. Here the CDR3 reads CAWNHRGEAFF. In DNA form, the CDR3 reads TGTGCCTGGAACCACCGGGGTGAAGCTTTCTTT.

The V call is TRBV2, the J call TRBJ1-2; maybe TRBD1 (6 bases). The length of the CDR3 is 14 residues. CDR1 and CDR2 (germline): SNHLY, FYNNEI. The CDR3 reads CVSKGQLANYGYTF. CDR3 in DNA: TGTGTCTCCAAAGGACAGTTAGCTAACTATGGCTACACCTTC.

This clone was detected once. This chain links TRBV5-1 with TRBJ2-2; D is unclear. From germline, CDR1 is SGHRS and CDR2 YFSETQ. The CDR3 has 15 amino acids. The ends were cut back, 0 bases at V and 7 bases at J, with 13 bases in the middle. For the CDR3, the DNA is TGCGCCAGCAGCTTGGAATCAACTGGTAACGGGGAGCTGTTTTTT. This sequence encodes CASSLESTGNGELFF.

On this clone: The sample holds other DNA sequences that translate to the same CDR3. The rearrangement uses TRBV18 and TRBJ1-4, with a weak D call TRBD1 (6 bases). Trimming stripped 0 bases from V and 7 bases from J, with 12 bases between. CDR3 length equals 15 residues. Germline CDR1 is KGHSH and CDR2 is LQKENI. The CDR3 loop is CASSPPGRGGEKLFF. Written as DNA, the CDR3 is TGTGCCAGCTCACCACCGGGCAGGGGTGGTGAAAAACTGTTTTTT. Full variable domain (missing parts from reference TRBV18 and TRBJ1-4): NAGVMQNPRHLVRRRGQEARLRCSPMKGHSHVYWYRQLPEEGLKFMVYLQKENIIDESGMPKERFSAEFPKEGPSILRIQQVVRGDSAAYFCASSPPGRGGEKLFFGSGTQLSVL.

This chain joins TRBV5-1 and TRBJ1-2, with D possibly matching TRBD1 (6 bases). Germline CDR1 SGHRS, CDR2 YFSETQ. V lost 4 bases and J lost 1, with 11 bases in between. The CDR3 covers 14 residues. CDR3 in DNA: TGCGCCAGCAGCCCCGGACAGAGTAACTATGGCTACACCTTC. Its protein product is CASSPGQSNYGYTF.

This sequence joins TRBV28 and TRBJ2-1; 12 bases match TRBD2. Trimming cost V 7 bases and J 3 bases; bases outside gene matches: 4. Germline loops: CDR1 MDHEN, CDR2 SYDVKM. This CDR3 is built from 15 residues. CDR3 sequence: CASTASGGGYNEQFF. CDR3 in DNA: TGTGCCAGCACCGCTAGCGGGGGGGGCTACAATGAGCAGTTCTTC.